This entry features one T cell receptor beta chain sequence. V lost 4 bases, J lost 8 bases, and 23 bases lay in between. Germline V lookup: CDR1 LGHDT, CDR2 YNNKEL (reference sequence). CDR3 length equals 16 residues. These data originate in a study of blood T cell repertoires in COVID-19. The wider study: Acute-phase and convalescent COVID-19 samples originated in the United States, Italy and Spain. Sources were T cells, B-cell-depleted T cells, or PBMCs; the material itself was cDNA or gDNA.

Per the original data handling: Amplification of reference gene primers was used by the study to estimate nucleated cell counts. Method: immunoSEQ multiplex PCR; TCRdb's copy keeps in-frame clones and lacks some. V and J calls and clone size are as listed in that table; D and trimming were resolved from the DNA. The table records about 130,000 clones, roughly 80% of them present only once. The chain carries TRBV3-1 (or the pseudogene TRBV3-2) and TRBJ1-2; D gene uncertain. This TCR was recovered from a woman aged 55-70 years with acute or convalescent COVID-19. Specimen: peripheral blood. The CDR3 reads CASSLGSGNSPEGYTF. The CDR3 DNA reads as TGTGCCAGCAGCCTTGGGAGTGGGAATTCACCCGAGGGCTACACCTTC.